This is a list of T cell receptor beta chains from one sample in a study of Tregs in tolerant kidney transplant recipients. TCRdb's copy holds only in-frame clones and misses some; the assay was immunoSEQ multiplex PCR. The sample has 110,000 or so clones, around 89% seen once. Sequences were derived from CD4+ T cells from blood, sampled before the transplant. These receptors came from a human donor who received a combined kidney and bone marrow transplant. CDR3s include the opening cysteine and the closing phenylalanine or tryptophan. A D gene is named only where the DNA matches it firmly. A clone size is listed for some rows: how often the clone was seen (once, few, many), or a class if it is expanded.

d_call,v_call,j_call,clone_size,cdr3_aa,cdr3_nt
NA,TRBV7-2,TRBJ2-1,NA,CASSLGRDSYNEQFF,TGTGCCAGCAGCTTAGGCCGGGACTCCTACAATGAGCAGTTCTTC
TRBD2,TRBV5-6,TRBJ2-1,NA,CASSLGTSGRYSSYNEQFF,TGTGCCAGCAGCTTGGGGACTAGCGGGAGGTACAGCTCCTACAATGAGCAGTTCTTC
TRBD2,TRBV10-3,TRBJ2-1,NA,CAIRADAGGRVGEQFF,TGTGCCATCAGGGCAGACGCGGGAGGGCGGGTCGGTGAGCAGTTCTTC
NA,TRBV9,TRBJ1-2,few,CASSANYGYTF,TGTGCCAGCAGCGCGAACTATGGCTACACCTTC
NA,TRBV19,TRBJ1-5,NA,CASSIVGGELQHF,TGTGCCAGTAGTATAGTCGGGGGGGAACTGCAGCATTTT
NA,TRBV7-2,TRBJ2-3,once,CASSPYLQGGDTQYF,TGTGCCAGCAGCCCCTACCTACAGGGTGGAGATACGCAGTATTTT
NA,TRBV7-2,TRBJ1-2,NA,CASSLARGWEGLGGYTF,TGTGCCAGCAGCTTAGCGAGGGGTTGGGAGGGTCTCGGAGGCTACACCTTC
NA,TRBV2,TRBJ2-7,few,CASSKDRNDEQYF,TGTGCCAGCAGCAAAGACAGGAACGACGAGCAGTACTTC
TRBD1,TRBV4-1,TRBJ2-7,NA,CASSHPTTPGQTYEQYF,TGCGCCAGCAGCCACCCGACCACCCCGGGACAGACCTACGAGCAGTACTTC
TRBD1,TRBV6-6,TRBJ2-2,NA,CASGRQGNTGELFF,TGTGCCAGCGGCAGACAGGGGAACACCGGGGAGCTGTTTTTT
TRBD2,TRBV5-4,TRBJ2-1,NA,CASSSVAGAASSYNEQFF,TGTGCCAGCAGCTCTGTAGCGGGAGCGGCGAGCTCCTACAATGAGCAGTTCTTC
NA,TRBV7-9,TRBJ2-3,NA,CASSPETWWGGALDTQYF,TGTGCCAGCAGCCCAGAGACTTGGTGGGGGGGGGCCTTGGATACGCAGTATTTT
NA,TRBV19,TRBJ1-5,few,CASSSDRYSNQPQHF,TGTGCCAGTAGTTCCGACAGGTATAGCAATCAGCCCCAGCATTTT
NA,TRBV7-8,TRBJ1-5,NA,CASSLTGLPTPQHF,TGTGCCAGCAGCTTAACAGGGCTCCCAACACCCCAGCATTTT
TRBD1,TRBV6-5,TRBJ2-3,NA,CASSYSRGPVTDTQYF,TGTGCCAGCAGTTACTCCAGGGGGCCCGTAACAGATACGCAGTATTTT
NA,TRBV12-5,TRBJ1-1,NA,CASGLTDTEAFF,TGTGCTAGTGGTTTGACGGACACTGAAGCTTTCTTT
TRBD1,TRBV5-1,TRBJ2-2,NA,CASSFVGQGNTGELFF,TGCGCCAGCAGCTTTGTCGGACAGGGTAACACCGGGGAGCTGTTTTTT
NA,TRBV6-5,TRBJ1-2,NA,CASSYSGDYGYTF,TGTGCCAGCAGTTATTCAGGGGACTATGGCTACACCTTC
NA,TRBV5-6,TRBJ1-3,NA,CASSLYSRQSSGNTIYF,TGTGCCAGCAGCCTTTATTCTAGGCAGAGCTCTGGAAACACCATATATTTT
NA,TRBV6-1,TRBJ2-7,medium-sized,CASSDGTGQRVYF,TGTGCCAGCAGCGATGGAACGGGACAAAGAGTGTACTTC
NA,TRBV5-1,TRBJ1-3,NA,CASSSQEIHSGNTIYF,TGCGCCAGCAGCTCGCAGGAAATACACTCTGGAAACACCATATATTTT
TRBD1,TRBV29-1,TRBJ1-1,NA,CSVQDRVFPEAFF,TGCAGCGTTCAGGACAGGGTGTTCCCTGAAGCTTTCTTT
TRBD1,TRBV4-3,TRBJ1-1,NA,CASSRRTGAEAFF,TGCGCCAGCAGCCGGAGGACAGGGGCTGAAGCTTTCTTT
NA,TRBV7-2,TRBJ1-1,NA,CASSLALNTEAFF,TGTGCCAGCAGCTTAGCCTTAAACACTGAAGCTTTCTTT
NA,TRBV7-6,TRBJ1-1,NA,CASSLSMNTEAFF,TGTGCCAGCAGCTTAAGCATGAACACTGAAGCTTTCTTT
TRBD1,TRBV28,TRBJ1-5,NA,CASSSPQGEGNQPQHF,TGTGCCAGCAGTTCACCACAGGGGGAAGGCAATCAGCCCCAGCATTTT
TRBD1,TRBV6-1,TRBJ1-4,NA,CASSEVAGGGTSEKLFF,TGTGCCAGCAGTGAAGTAGCAGGGGGCGGTACAAGTGAAAAACTGTTTTTT
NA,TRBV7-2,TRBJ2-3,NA,CASSQDSGPDTQYF,TGTGCCAGCAGCCAGGACAGCGGTCCAGATACGCAGTATTTT
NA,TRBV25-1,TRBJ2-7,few,CASSPPGFAYEQYF,TGTGCCAGCAGCCCTCCGGGATTTGCCTACGAGCAGTACTTC